The present entry profiles one T cell receptor (beta chain) with its context. Its antigen is unidentified. The V gene's germline CDR1 is GTSNPN and CDR2 SVGIG (reference sequence). V was trimmed by 0 bases and J by 6 bases, leaving 18 bases between them. This CDR3 region has 15 residues. The data were taken from a study of T cells in Graves' hyperthyroidism and ophthalmopathy. Points from the study as a whole: Most thyroid-expanded clonotypes above 0.001 were also found in blood.

Absent ophthalmopathy progression within 18 months defined stable Graves' hyperthyroidism. Amplified TCR beta CDR3 regions derived from RNA transcripts. An initial round of RT-PCR targeting the TCR CDR3 relied on the HTBI primer set. One entry per CDR3 protein, called by TCRdb with MiXCR from the multiplex PCR reads. The data hold about 700,000 distinct CDR3 sequences, with 14% observed a single time. The sequenced sample consisted of blood. The source of this sequence is a woman aged 18-29 years with Graves' hyperthyroidism. The chain combines TRBV30 with TRBJ2-7; D not certain. The CDR3, as DNA: TGTGCCTGGAGTGTTGGATTAGACTCACGAGTCGAGCAGTACTTC. Encoded protein: CAWSVGLDSRVEQYF.